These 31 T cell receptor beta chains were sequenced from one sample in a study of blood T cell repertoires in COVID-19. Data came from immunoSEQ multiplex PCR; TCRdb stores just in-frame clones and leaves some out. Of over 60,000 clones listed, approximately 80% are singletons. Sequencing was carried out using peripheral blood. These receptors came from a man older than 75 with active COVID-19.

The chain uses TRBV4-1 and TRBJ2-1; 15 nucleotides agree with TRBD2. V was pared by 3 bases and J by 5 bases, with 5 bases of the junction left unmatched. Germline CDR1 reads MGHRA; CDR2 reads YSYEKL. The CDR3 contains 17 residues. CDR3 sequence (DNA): TGCGCCAGCAGCCACCCGGGACTAGCGGGGGGTAACAATGAGCAGTTCTTC. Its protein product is CASSHPGLAGGNNEQFF.

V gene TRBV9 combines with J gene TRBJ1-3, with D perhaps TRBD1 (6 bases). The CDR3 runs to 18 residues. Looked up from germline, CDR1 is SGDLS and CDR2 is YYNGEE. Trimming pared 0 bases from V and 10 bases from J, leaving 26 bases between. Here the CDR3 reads CASSVAPTQGRSGATIYF. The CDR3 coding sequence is TGTGCCAGCAGCGTAGCCCCAACACAGGGTAGGTCCGGTGCTACCATATATTTT.

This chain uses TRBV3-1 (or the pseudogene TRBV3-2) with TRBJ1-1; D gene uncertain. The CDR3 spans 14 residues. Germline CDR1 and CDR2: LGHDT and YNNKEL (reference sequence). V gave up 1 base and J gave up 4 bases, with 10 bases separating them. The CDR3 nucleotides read TGTGCCAGCAGCCAAGCACGGGAATCCACTGAAGCTTTCTTT. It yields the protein CASSQARESTEAFF.

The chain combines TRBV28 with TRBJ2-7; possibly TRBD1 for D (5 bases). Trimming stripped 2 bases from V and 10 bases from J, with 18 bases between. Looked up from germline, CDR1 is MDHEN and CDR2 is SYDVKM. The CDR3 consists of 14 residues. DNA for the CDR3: TGTGCCAGCAGTTTACGTGACAGTCCCCCGTATCAGTACTTC. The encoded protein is CASSLRDSPPYQYF.

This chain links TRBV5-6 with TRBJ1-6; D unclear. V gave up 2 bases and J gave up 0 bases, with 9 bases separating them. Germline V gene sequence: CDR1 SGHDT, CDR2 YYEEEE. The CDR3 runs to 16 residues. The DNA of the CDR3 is TGTGCCAGCAGCTTCAGTGTTGGCTCCTATAATTCACCCCTCCACTTT. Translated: CASSFSVGSYNSPLHF.

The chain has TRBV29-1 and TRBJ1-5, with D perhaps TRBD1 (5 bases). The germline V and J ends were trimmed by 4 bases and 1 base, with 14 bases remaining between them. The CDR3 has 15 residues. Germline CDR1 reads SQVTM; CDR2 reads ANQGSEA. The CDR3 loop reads CSVAGAKGSNQPQHF. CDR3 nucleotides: TGCAGCGTTGCTGGGGCCAAAGGGAGCAATCAGCCCCAGCATTTT.

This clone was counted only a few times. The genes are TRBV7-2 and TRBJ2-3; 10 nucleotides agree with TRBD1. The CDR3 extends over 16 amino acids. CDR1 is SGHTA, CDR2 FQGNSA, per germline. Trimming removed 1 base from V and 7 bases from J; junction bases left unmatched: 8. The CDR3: CASSLGSTGGGNTQYF. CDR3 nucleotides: TGTGCCAGCAGCTTAGGGTCGACAGGGGGCGGGAATACGCAGTATTTT. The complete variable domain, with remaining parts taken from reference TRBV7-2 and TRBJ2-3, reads GAGVSQSPSNKVTEKGKDVELRCDPISGHTALYWYRQSLGQGLEFLIYFQGNSAPDKSGLPSDRFSAERTGGSVSTLTIQRTQQEDSAVYLCASSLGSTGGGNTQYFGPGTRLTVL.

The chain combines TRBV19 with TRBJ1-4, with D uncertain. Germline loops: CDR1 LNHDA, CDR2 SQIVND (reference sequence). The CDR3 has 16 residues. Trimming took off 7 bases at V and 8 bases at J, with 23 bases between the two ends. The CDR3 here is CASNDFAGIGVEKLFF. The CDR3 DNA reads TGTGCCAGTAACGACTTTGCCGGGATTGGCGTCGAAAAACTGTTTTTT.

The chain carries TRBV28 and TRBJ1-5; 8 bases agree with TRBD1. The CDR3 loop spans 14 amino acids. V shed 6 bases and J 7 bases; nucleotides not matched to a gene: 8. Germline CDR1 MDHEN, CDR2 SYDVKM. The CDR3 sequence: CASRDREQWQPQHF. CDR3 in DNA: TGTGCCAGCAGGGACAGGGAACAATGGCAGCCCCAGCATTTT.

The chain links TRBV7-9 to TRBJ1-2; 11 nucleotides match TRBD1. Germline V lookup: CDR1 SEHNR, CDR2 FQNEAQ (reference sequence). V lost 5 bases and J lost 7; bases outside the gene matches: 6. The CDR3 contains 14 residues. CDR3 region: CASSRGQGAGGYTF. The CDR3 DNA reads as TGTGCCAGCAGCCGTGGACAGGGGGCTGGTGGCTACACCTTC.

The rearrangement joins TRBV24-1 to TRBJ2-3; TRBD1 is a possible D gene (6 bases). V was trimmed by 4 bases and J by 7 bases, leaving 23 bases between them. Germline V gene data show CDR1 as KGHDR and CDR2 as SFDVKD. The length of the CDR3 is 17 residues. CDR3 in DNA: TGTGCCACCAGTGACCCCAAGACAGGCCCCCCGGGGTATACGCAGTATTTT. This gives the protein CATSDPKTGPPGYTQYF.

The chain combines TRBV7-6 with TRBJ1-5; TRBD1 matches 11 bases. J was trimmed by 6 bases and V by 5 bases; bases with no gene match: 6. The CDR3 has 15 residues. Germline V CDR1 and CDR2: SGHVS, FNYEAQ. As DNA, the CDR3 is TGTGCCAGCAGCCGGGGGACAGGGGGAAGTCAGCCCCAGCATTTT. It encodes CASSRGTGGSQPQHF.

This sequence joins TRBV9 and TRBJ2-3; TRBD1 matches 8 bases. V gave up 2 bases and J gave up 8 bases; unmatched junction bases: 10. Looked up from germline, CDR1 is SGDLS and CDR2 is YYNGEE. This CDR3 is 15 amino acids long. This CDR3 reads CASSVSGTGTATQYF. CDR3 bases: TGTGCCAGCAGCGTGTCGGGGACAGGTACTGCTACGCAGTATTTT.

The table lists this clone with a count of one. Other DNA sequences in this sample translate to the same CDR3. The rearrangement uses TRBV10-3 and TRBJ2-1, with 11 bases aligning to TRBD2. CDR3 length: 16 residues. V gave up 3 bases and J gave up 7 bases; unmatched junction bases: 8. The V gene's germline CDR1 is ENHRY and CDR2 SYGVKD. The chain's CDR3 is CAISDRLAGGRNEQFF. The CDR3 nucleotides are TGTGCCATCAGTGACCGGCTAGCGGGGGGTCGTAATGAGCAGTTCTTC.

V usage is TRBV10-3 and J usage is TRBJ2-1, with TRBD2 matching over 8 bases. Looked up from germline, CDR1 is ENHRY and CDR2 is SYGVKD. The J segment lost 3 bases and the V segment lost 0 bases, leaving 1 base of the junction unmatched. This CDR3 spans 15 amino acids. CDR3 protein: CAISESSGSYNEQFF. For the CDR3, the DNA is TGTGCCATCAGTGAGTCGAGCGGGAGCTACAATGAGCAGTTCTTC.

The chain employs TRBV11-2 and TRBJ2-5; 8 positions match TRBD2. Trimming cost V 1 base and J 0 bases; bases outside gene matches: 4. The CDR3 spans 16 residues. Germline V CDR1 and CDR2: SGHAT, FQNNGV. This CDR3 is CASSLGSGKYQETQYF. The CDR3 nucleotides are TGTGCCAGCAGCTTAGGTAGCGGGAAATACCAAGAGACCCAGTACTTC.

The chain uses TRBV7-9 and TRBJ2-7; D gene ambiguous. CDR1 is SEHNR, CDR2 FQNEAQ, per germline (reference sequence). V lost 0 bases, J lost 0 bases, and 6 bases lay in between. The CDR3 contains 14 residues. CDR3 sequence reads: CASSLAGGSYEQYF. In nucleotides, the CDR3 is TGTGCCAGCAGCTTAGCTGGCGGCTCCTACGAGCAGTACTTC.

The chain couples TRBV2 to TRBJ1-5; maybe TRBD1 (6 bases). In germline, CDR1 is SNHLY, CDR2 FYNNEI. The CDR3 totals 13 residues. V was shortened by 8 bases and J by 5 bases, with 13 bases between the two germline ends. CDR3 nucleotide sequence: TGTGCCAGCGAAGCTGGGGGCCATCAGCCCCAGCATTTT. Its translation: CASEAGGHQPQHF.

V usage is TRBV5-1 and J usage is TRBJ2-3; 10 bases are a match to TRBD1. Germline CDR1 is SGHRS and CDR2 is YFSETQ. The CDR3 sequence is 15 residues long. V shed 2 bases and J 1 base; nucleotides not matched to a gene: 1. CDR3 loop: CASSFGTGGTDTQYF. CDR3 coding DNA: TGCGCCAGCAGCTTTGGGACAGGGGGCACAGATACGCAGTATTTT.

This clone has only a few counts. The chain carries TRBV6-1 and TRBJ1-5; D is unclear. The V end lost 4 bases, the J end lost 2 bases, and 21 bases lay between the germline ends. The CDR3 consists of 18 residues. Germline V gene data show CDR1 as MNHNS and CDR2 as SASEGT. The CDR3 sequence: CASSVQWSRSWGNQPQHF. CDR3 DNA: TGTGCCAGCAGTGTACAGTGGTCCCGCTCGTGGGGCAATCAGCCCCAGCATTTT.

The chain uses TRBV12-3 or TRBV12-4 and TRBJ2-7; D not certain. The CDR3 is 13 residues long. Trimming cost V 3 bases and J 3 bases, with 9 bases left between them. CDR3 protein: CASSLNRYYEQYF. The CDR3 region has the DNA TGTGCCAGCAGTTTGAATCGGTACTACGAGCAGTACTTC.

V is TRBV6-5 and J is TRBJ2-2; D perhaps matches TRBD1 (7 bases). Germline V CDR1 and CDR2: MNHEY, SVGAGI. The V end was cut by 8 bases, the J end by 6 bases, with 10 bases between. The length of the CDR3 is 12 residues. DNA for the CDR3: TGTGCCAGCGGAGGGGGCCCCGGGGAGCTGTTTTTT. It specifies CASGGGPGELFF.

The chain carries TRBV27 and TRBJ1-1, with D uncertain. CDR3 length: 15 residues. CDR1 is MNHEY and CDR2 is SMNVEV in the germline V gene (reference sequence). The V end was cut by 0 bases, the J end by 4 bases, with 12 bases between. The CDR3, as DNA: TGTGCCAGCAGTTTATCAGAGGGAGTGAGCACTGAAGCTTTCTTT. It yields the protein CASSLSEGVSTEAFF.

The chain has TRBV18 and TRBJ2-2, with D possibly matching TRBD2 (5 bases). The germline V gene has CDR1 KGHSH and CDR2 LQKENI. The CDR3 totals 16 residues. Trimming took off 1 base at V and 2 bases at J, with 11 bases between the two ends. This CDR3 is CASSPLSRANTGELFF. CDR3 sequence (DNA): TGTGCCAGCTCACCACTCTCGCGGGCTAACACCGGGGAGCTGTTTTTT.

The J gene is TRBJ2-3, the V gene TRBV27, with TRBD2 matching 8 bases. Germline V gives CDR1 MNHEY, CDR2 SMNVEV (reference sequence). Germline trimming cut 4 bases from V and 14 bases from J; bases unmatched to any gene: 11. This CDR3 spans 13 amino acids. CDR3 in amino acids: CASSYLGAGGMYF. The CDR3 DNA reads TGTGCCAGCAGTTATCTGGGGGCGGGAGGCATGTATTTT.

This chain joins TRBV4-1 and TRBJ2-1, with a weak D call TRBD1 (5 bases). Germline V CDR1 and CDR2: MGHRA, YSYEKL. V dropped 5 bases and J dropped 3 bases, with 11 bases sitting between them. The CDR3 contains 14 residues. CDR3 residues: CASSLTTVYNEQFF. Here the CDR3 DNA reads TGCGCCAGCAGCTTAACGACAGTCTACAATGAGCAGTTCTTC.

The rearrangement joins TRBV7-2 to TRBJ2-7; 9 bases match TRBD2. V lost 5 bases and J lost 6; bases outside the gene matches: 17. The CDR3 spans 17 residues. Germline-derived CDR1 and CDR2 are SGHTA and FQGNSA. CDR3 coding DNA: TGTGCCAGCAGCAAAAGGGTTGGTAGCGGGGGTTCACGCGAGCAGTACTTC. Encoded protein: CASSKRVGSGGSREQYF. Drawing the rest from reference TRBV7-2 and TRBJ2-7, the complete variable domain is GAGVSQSPSNKVTEKGKDVELRCDPISGHTALYWYRQSLGQGLEFLIYFQGNSAPDKSGLPSDRFSAERTGGSVSTLTIQRTQQEDSAVYLCASSKRVGSGGSREQYFGPGTRLTVT.

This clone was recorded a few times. This CDR3 reads CASSIEYSNQPQHF. The CDR3 DNA follows: TGTGCCAGTAGTATAGAGTATAGTAATCAGCCCCAGCATTTT. The chain employs TRBV19 and TRBJ1-5; D is unresolved. CDR3 length equals 14 residues. Trimming stripped 0 bases from V and 4 bases from J, with 7 bases between. Germline V CDR1 and CDR2: LNHDA, SQIVND (reference sequence).

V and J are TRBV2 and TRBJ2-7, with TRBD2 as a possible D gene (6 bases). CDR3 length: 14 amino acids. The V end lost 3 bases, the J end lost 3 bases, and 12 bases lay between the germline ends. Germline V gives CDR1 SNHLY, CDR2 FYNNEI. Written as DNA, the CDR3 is TGTGCCAGCAGTGACCCGGGAGCGATCTACGAGCAGTACTTC. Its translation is CASSDPGAIYEQYF.

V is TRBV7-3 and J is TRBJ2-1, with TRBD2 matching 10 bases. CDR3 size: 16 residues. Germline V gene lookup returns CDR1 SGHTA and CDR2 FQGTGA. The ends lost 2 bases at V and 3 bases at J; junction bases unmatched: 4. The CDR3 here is CASSLLAGAYYNEQFF. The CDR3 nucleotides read TGTGCCAGCAGCTTACTAGCGGGAGCTTACTACAATGAGCAGTTCTTC.

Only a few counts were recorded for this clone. The chain's CDR3 is CASSSGPRQQYNEQFF. CDR3 bases: TGTGCCAGCTCATCCGGGCCCCGACAGCAGTACAATGAGCAGTTCTTC. The J gene is TRBJ2-1, the V gene TRBV18, with a possible D match to TRBD1 (5 bases). V lost 5 bases to trimming and J lost 4 bases, with 18 bases between them. This CDR3 has 16 amino acids. Per the germline V gene, CDR1 is KGHSH and CDR2 is LQKENI.